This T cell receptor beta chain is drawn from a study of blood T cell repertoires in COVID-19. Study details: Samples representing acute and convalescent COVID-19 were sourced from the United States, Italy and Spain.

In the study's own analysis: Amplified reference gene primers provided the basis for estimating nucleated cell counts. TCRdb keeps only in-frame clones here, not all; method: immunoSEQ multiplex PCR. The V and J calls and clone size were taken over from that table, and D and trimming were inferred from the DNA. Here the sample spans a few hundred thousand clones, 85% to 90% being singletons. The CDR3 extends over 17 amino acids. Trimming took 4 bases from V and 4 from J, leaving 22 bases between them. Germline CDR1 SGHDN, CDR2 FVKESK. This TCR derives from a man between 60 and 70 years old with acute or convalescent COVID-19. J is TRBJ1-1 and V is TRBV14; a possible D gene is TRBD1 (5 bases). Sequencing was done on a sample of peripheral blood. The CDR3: CASSREAGGFRVTEAFF. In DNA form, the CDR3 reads TGTGCCAGCAGCCGAGAAGCTGGGGGGTTTCGGGTCACTGAAGCTTTCTTT.